These T cell receptor beta chains were read from a single sample in a study of post-analysis software for immune sequencing data. TCRdb re-called the PCR reads through MiXCR, storing one row per CDR3 protein. Of over 700,000 distinct CDR3 sequences listed, about 27% are singletons. The sequenced material came from blood. The receptors derive from a girl aged 5-17 years with multiple sclerosis. Each CDR3 is given with its conserved first and last residue. A D gene is named only where the DNA matches it firmly. For some rows the clone size is stated as once, few or many, or as a class when expanded; others skip it.

V: TRBV5-1; size: few; J: TRBJ1-1; D: -; length: 13; DNA: TGCGCCAGCAGTTTCCCACCGAACACTGAAGCTTTCTTT; CDR3: CASSFPPNTEAFF
V: TRBV6-1; size: -; J: TRBJ1-1; D: TRBD1; length: 13; DNA: TGTGCCAGCAGGGCGAGACAGGGGGCTGAAGCTTTCTTT; CDR3: CASRARQGAEAFF
V: TRBV9; size: -; J: TRBJ1-2; D: -; length: 11; DNA: TGTGCCAGCAGGGCCCGAAAGGGCTACACCTTC; CDR3: CASRARKGYTF
V: TRBV7-2; size: -; J: TRBJ2-1; D: -; length: 15; DNA: TGTGCCAGCAGCCCTCGGACCCACCGGGGCAATGAGCAGTTCTTC; CDR3: CASSPRTHRGNEQFF
V: TRBV5-4; size: -; J: TRBJ2-7; D: -; length: 15; DNA: TGTGCCAGCAGTCGACCTACGGGAAGCTCCTACGAGCAGTACTTC; CDR3: CASSRPTGSSYEQYF
V: TRBV5-5; size: -; J: TRBJ2-1; D: -; length: 13; DNA: TGTGCCAGCAGCTTGTCCGAGGGGATTGAGCAGTTCTTC; CDR3: CASSLSEGIEQFF
V: TRBV28; size: -; J: TRBJ2-3; D: -; length: 15; DNA: TGTGCCAGCAGTTTACCCGGCGGGTACACAGATACGCAGTATTTT; CDR3: CASSLPGGYTDTQYF
V: TRBV6-2/TRBV6-3; size: -; J: TRBJ2-3; D: -; length: 15; DNA: TGTGCCAGCGGCTCATCGTATAGAGACACAGATACGCAGTATTTT; CDR3: CASGSSYRDTDTQYF
V: TRBV15; size: few; J: TRBJ2-3; D: TRBD1; length: 18; DNA: TGTGCCACCAGCAGAGGGACAGGGGGTGTCACTAGCACAGATACGCAGTATTTT; CDR3: CATSRGTGGVTSTDTQYF
V: TRBV6-6; size: -; J: TRBJ2-5; D: -; length: 17; DNA: TGTGCCAGCACCAATCTCCTCTCACCAACACGAAAAGAGACCCAGTACTTC; CDR3: CASTNLLSPTRKETQYF
V: TRBV20-1; size: -; J: TRBJ1-5; D: -; length: 15; DNA: TGCAGTGCTAGAGTAGGGGCGGCGGGCAATCAGCCCCAGCATTTT; CDR3: CSARVGAAGNQPQHF
V: TRBV7-6; size: -; J: TRBJ2-3; D: TRBD2; length: 16; DNA: TGTGCCAGCAGCACCCGACTAGCGGGGGCCACAGATACGCGGTATTTT; CDR3: CASSTRLAGATDTRYF
V: TRBV14; size: few; J: TRBJ2-7; D: -; length: 13; DNA: TGTGCCAGCAGCCAAGTACAAGGGTCTAAGCAGTACTTC; CDR3: CASSQVQGSKQYF
V: TRBV5-1; size: -; J: TRBJ2-1; D: TRBD2; length: 17; DNA: TGCGCCAGCAGCCCGAATACTAGCGGGAGAAGGGCCGATGAGCAGTTCTTC; CDR3: CASSPNTSGRRADEQFF
V: TRBV29-1; size: -; J: TRBJ2-3; D: TRBD2; length: 13; DNA: TGCAGCGTTGGGACTAGCGGCACAGATATGCAGTATTTT; CDR3: CSVGTSGTDMQYF
V: TRBV24-1; size: -; J: TRBJ2-1; D: TRBD2; length: 15; DNA: TGTGCCACCAGTGATTTGACTAGCGGCTACAATGAGCAGTTCTTC; CDR3: CATSDLTSGYNEQFF
V: TRBV6-6; size: few; J: TRBJ2-3; D: -; length: 14; DNA: TGTGCCAGCAGAACGGGATCGCACACAGATACGCAGTATTTT; CDR3: CASRTGSHTDTQYF
V: TRBV6-2/TRBV6-3; size: few; J: TRBJ2-5; D: -; length: 16; DNA: TGTGCCAGCAGTCGTGCCCTCCGGGGGTCTTCTAGAGAGCAGTACTTC; CDR3: CASSRALRGSSREQYF
V: TRBV7-8; size: -; J: TRBJ2-5; D: -; length: 16; DNA: TGTGCCAGCAGCTTAGCGGGGGGCAGGGCCTCAGAGACCCAGTACTTC; CDR3: CASSLAGGRASETQYF